What follows are 14 T cell receptor beta chains derived from one specimen sequenced in a study of blood T cell repertoires in COVID-19. The method was immunoSEQ multiplex PCR; TCRdb's version includes in-frame clones alone and lacks a portion of them. The sample has under 200,000 clones, approximately 90% seen once; the top ten hold about 2.5%. Specimen: peripheral blood. Receptor source: a man between 18 and 35 years old with acute or convalescent COVID-19.

This rearrangement joins TRBV18 to TRBJ1-5; 8 bases are a match to TRBD1. Germline CDR1 reads KGHSH; CDR2 reads LQKENI. J lost 3 bases, V lost 5 bases, and 6 bases had no gene match. There are 15 residues in the CDR3. The CDR3 DNA is TGTGCCAGCTCAGAGCCAGGGGGCGACAATCAGCCCCAGCATTTT. Amino acid sequence: CASSEPGGDNQPQHF. The complete variable domain, with remaining parts taken from reference TRBV18 and TRBJ1-5, reads NAGVMQNPRHLVRRRGQEARLRCSPMKGHSHVYWYRQLPEEGLKFMVYLQKENIIDESGMPKERFSAEFPKEGPSILRIQQVVRGDSAAYFCASSEPGGDNQPQHFGDGTRLSIL.

The V gene is TRBV7-9, the J gene TRBJ2-5; a possible D gene is TRBD1 (5 bases). Per germline, CDR1 SEHNR and CDR2 FQNEAQ (reference sequence). The length of the CDR3 is 14 residues. V was cut by 0 bases and J by 5 bases, with 10 bases left in between. The CDR3 DNA sequence: TGTGCCAGCAGCTTAGCTCAGGGTTTGGAGACCCAGTACTTC. Amino acids: CASSLAQGLETQYF.

J is TRBJ2-7 and V is TRBV30, with TRBD2 matching over 10 bases. The germline V gene has CDR1 GTSNPN and CDR2 SVGIG (reference sequence). The CDR3 has 16 amino acids. V trimming: 1 base; J trimming: 2 bases; junction bases outside the gene matches: 8. The CDR3 bases are TGTGCCTGGAGTGACTCCTTTAGCGGGAGGCCCTACGAGCAGTACTTC. This translates into CAWSDSFSGRPYEQYF.

CDR3 coding DNA: TGCGCCAGCAGCCAAGCGTCAGGGGGCAATCAGCCCCAGCATTTT. Its translation: CASSQASGGNQPQHF. The chain uses TRBV4-1 and TRBJ1-5; TRBD1 is a possible D gene (6 bases). V lost 1 base, J lost 2 bases, and 9 bases lay in between. This CDR3 spans 15 amino acids. The germline V gene has CDR1 MGHRA and CDR2 YSYEKL.

The chain joins TRBV3-1 (or the pseudogene TRBV3-2) to TRBJ1-5; the D gene is possibly TRBD1 (5 bases). Trimming took 0 bases from V and 2 from J, leaving 5 bases between them. Germline loops: CDR1 LGHDT, CDR2 YNNKEL (reference sequence). This CDR3 comprises 14 residues. The CDR3: CASSQEGGNQPQHF. CDR3 DNA: TGTGCCAGCAGCCAAGAAGGGGGCAATCAGCCCCAGCATTTT.

The chain links TRBV6-1 to TRBJ1-1, with TRBD1 matching 10 bases. The length of the CDR3 is 17 residues. Germline V gene sequence: CDR1 MNHNS, CDR2 SASEGT. The J segment lost 4 bases and the V segment lost 2 bases, leaving 10 bases of the junction unmatched. The CDR3 spells CASSEYGTGVVGTEAFF. The CDR3 coding sequence is TGTGCCAGCAGTGAATACGGGACAGGGGTAGTGGGCACTGAAGCTTTCTTT.

The rearrangement joins TRBV24-1 to TRBJ2-2; D remains unclear. Trimming removed 6 bases at V and 2 bases at J, with 12 bases between. The CDR3 has 15 residues. CDR1 is KGHDR, CDR2 SFDVKD, per germline. This CDR3 reads CATSTRVANTGELFF. The CDR3 nucleotides read TGTGCCACCAGTACCCGAGTCGCAAACACCGGGGAGCTGTTTTTT.

This clone was counted a few times. The chain combines TRBV19 with TRBJ1-4; tentative D call: TRBD1 (6 bases). Germline V lookup: CDR1 LNHDA, CDR2 SQIVND (reference sequence). The V gene lost 5 bases and the J gene lost 7 bases, with 23 bases spanning the gap. This CDR3 is built from 17 residues. CDR3 protein: CASSLQLPGGAREKLFF. As DNA, the CDR3 is TGTGCCAGTAGTTTACAACTCCCGGGGGGGGCGCGTGAAAAACTGTTTTTT.

The chain couples TRBV18 to TRBJ2-1; 7 bases are a match to TRBD1. The V and J ends lost 4 bases and 7 bases, in that order; junction bases with no gene match: 7. CDR1 and CDR2 from the germline V gene are KGHSH and LQKENI. This CDR3 region has 14 residues. The CDR3 region has the DNA TGTGCCAGCTCACTACAGGGGTACGCGAATGAGCAGTTCTTC. Its protein product is CASSLQGYANEQFF.

A remark on this clone: This sample also contains other DNA sequences that code for the same CDR3. The chain is built from TRBV5-1 and TRBJ2-1; TRBD2 agrees at 8 bases. The CDR3 length is 14 residues. CDR1 is SGHRS and CDR2 is YFSETQ in the germline V gene. J gave up 7 bases and V 0 bases, and 3 bases lay outside the gene matches. This CDR3 reads CASSLVPGGNEQFF. The CDR3, as DNA: TGCGCCAGCAGCTTGGTCCCGGGAGGGAATGAGCAGTTCTTC.

V usage is TRBV27 and J usage is TRBJ1-2, with D tentatively TRBD1 (6 bases). CDR3 length equals 15 residues. Germline CDR1 MNHEY, CDR2 SMNVEV (reference sequence). Trimming left V 2 bases short and J 5 bases short, with 15 bases between. The CDR3 DNA sequence: TGTGCCAGCAGTTTACGGACAGAGTCGTGGTATGGCTACACCTTC. Translating it yields CASSLRTESWYGYTF.

CDR3 protein: CATSGERTVYSGANVLTF. The CDR3 DNA reads as TGTGCCACCAGCGGGGAGCGGACCGTCTACTCTGGGGCCAACGTCCTGACTTTC. This chain joins TRBV15 and TRBJ2-6, with D possibly being TRBD2 (5 bases). The CDR3 covers 18 residues. The V end was cut by 5 bases, the J end by 0 bases, with 17 bases between. Per germline, CDR1 LNHNV and CDR2 YYDKDF (reference sequence).

Note on this clone: This CDR3 is also generated by other DNA sequences in the sample. The chain is built from TRBV7-9 and TRBJ1-1, with D perhaps matching TRBD1 (5 bases). The CDR3 runs to 13 residues. Per germline, CDR1 SEHNR and CDR2 FQNEAQ (reference sequence). Trimming removed 1 base from V and 4 bases from J, with 7 bases in between. The CDR3 DNA reads TGTGCCAGCAGCTTAGGGGGCGGCACTGAAGCTTTCTTT. This translates into CASSLGGGTEAFF.

The J gene is TRBJ1-6, the V gene TRBV10-3; D uncertain. Germline CDR1 reads ENHRY; CDR2 reads SYGVKD. CDR3 size: 14 residues. Between the trimmed V and J ends, which lost 10 bases and 5 bases, there was a span of 15 bases. The CDR3 bases are TGTGCCACCCAAAACACGCAGAATAATTCACCCCTCCACTTT. Residues: CATQNTQNNSPLHF.